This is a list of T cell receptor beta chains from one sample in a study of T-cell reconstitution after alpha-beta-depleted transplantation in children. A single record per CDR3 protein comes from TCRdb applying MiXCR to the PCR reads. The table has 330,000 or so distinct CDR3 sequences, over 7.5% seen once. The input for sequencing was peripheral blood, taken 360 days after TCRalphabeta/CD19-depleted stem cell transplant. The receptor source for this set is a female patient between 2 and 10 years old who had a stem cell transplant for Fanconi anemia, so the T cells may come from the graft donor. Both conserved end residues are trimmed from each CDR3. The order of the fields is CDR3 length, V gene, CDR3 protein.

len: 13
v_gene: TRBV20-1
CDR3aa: SASSGGPGRRRFN

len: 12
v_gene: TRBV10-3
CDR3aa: AISENVPQETQY

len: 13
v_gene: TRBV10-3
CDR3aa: AISRGGRAQETQY

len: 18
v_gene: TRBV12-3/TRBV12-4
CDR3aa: ASSLWIFTSGGFSSYEQY

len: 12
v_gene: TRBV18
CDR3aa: ASSLRDGRPGGY

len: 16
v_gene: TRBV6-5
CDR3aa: ASSYGLAGGFHSYEQY

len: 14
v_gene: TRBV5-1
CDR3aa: ASSLDLGGSSYEQY

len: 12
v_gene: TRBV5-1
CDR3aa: ASSLSPPGNIQY

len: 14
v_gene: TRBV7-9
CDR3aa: ASSLKAPVVGEGYT

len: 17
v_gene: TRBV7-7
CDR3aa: ASSLAPGQGNLDTGELF

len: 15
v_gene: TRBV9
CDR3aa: ASSALGVQGVGEKLF

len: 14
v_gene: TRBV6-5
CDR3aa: ASGRGLGSSYNEQF

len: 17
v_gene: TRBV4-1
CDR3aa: ASSRTFSAGTGAFYEQY

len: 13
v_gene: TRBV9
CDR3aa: ASSLGLSLLYEQY

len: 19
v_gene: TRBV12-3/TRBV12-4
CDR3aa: ASSFTLPRTGGQMTNEKLF

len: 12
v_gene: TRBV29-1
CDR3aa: SGGLYSPDTEAF